The 29 T cell receptor beta chains listed next were all sequenced from one sample in a study of blood T cell repertoires in COVID-19 (dated by TCRdb to the early 2020s). Library prep was done by the immunoSEQ multiplex PCR assay. As stored in TCRdb, this immuneACCESS dataset retains in-frame rearrangements with V and J assigned. A fraction of the clones does not appear; measured against another copy, unresolved V genes explain less than half of the discrepancy, and the remainder lacks a known reason. The table for this sample lists roughly 50,000 clones; roughly 84% of them were counted only once. Under 15% of the sample belongs to the ten largest clones. Sample: peripheral blood. These receptors were taken from a woman aged 80 or over with acute or convalescent COVID-19.

The rearrangement uses TRBV7-8 and TRBJ1-4; 8 bases are shared with TRBD1. Trimming removed 5 bases from V and 5 bases from J; junction bases left unmatched: 4. The V gene's germline CDR1 is SGHVS and CDR2 FQNEAQ. CDR3 size: 14 residues. The CDR3 DNA follows: TGTGCCAGCAGCCGGACAGGGAAAAATGAAAAACTGTTTTTT. Amino acid sequence: CASSRTGKNEKLFF. The complete variable domain, with remaining parts taken from reference TRBV7-8 and TRBJ1-4, reads GAGVSQSPRYKVAKRGQDVALRCDPISGHVSLFWYQQALGQGPEFLTYFQNEAQLDKSGLPSDRFFAERPEGSVSTLKIQRTQQEDSAVYLCASSRTGKNEKLFFGSGTQLSVL.

V and J are TRBV5-1 and TRBJ2-7; no firm D call. Looked up from germline, CDR1 is SGHRS and CDR2 is YFSETQ. The CDR3 extends over 11 amino acids. V was pared by 0 bases and J by 7 bases, with 5 bases between. The CDR3 loop is CASSLGHEQYF. The CDR3 bases are TGCGCCAGCAGCTTGGGACATGAGCAGTACTTC.

This clone was detected once. This chain uses TRBV15 with TRBJ2-3, with 14 bases lining up with TRBD2. The V gene end was trimmed by 5 bases and the J gene end by 0 bases; junction bases not matched to a gene: 7. Germline loops: CDR1 LNHNV, CDR2 YYDKDF (reference sequence). The CDR3 covers 18 residues. DNA for the CDR3: TGTGCCACCAGCGGACTAGCGGGGGGTTCCCGTAGCACAGATACGCAGTATTTT. Protein sequence: CATSGLAGGSRSTDTQYF.

This chain connects TRBV6-5 to TRBJ1-1; possible D gene TRBD1, 5 bases. V lost 8 bases, J lost 1 base, and 11 bases lay in between. Germline lookup yields CDR1 MNHEY and CDR2 SVGAGI. The CDR3 is 13 residues long. The DNA for the CDR3 is TGTGCCAGCCCTTTTGACAGGAACACTGAAGCTTTCTTT. Protein sequence: CASPFDRNTEAFF.

Points on this clone: One end of the junction does not line up with germline, which may come from a read error. The chain has TRBV29-1 and TRBJ2-3; possible D gene TRBD2, 5 bases. The CDR3 contains 12 residues. Germline CDR1 reads SQVTM; CDR2 reads ANQGSEA. CDR3 residues: CNVLRGSDTQYF. The CDR3 DNA reads TGCAACGTTCTCCGGGGTAGTGATACGCAGTATTTT.

This clone was recorded only once. DNA for the CDR3: TGTGCCAGCAGCTTAGCCCCCGGGACTGGCCCTCATGAAGCTTTCTTT. Residues: CASSLAPGTGPHEAFF. The genes are TRBV7-9 and TRBJ1-1; D perhaps matches TRBD1 (5 bases). The ends were cut back, 0 bases at V and 7 bases at J, with 18 bases in the middle. Germline values: CDR1 SEHNR, CDR2 FQNEAQ (reference sequence). The CDR3 spans 16 residues.

J is TRBJ2-2 and V is TRBV5-4; 9 nucleotides match TRBD1. The length of the CDR3 is 15 residues. The trim removed 4 bases at V and 5 bases at J, leaving 6 bases unmatched. In germline, CDR1 is SGHNT, CDR2 YYREEE (reference sequence). The CDR3 reads CASSPGTGKTGELFF. Written as DNA, the CDR3 is TGTGCCAGCAGCCCCGGGACAGGGAAAACCGGGGAGCTGTTTTTT.

Comments on this clone: An end of the junction does not agree with germline; a read error may underlie this. The chain combines TRBV5-1 with TRBJ2-3, with 8 bases aligning to TRBD2. Germline V CDR1 and CDR2: SGHRS, YFSETQ. The CDR3 consists of 14 residues. This CDR3 is CASSSSGGTDTQYF. In DNA, the CDR3 is TGCGCCAGCAGCTCCAGCGGGGGCACCGATACGCAGTATTTT.

Only a few counts were recorded for this clone. The chain uses TRBV5-5 and TRBJ2-7; 8 bases fit TRBD2. The germline V gene encodes CDR1 SGHKS and CDR2 YYEKEE (reference sequence). V gave up 3 bases and J gave up 5 bases; unmatched junction bases: 7. This CDR3 has 14 residues. In DNA, the CDR3 is TGTGCCAGCAGCTCAAACGGACTAGCCCACGAGCAGTACTTC. It specifies CASSSNGLAHEQYF.

J is TRBJ1-1 and V is TRBV3-1 (or the pseudogene TRBV3-2), with 8 bases identical to TRBD1. Per germline, CDR1 LGHDT and CDR2 YNNKEL (reference sequence). The CDR3 extends over 14 amino acids. The trim removed 9 bases at V and 0 bases at J, leaving 6 bases unmatched. The CDR3 sequence: CASSDRGLNTEAFF. DNA of the CDR3: TGTGCCAGTAGCGACAGGGGACTGAACACTGAAGCTTTCTTT.

This clone appeared once. This chain connects TRBV6-6 to TRBJ1-1; the match to TRBD1 covers 9 bases. The CDR3 is made up of 14 amino acids. The J segment lost 10 bases and the V segment lost 6 bases, leaving 12 bases of the junction unmatched. In germline, CDR1 is MNHNY, CDR2 SVGAGI (reference sequence). The DNA of the CDR3 is TGTGCCAGCAGCGGCCGGGACAGGGATAGGGGAGCTTTCTTT. It specifies CASSGRDRDRGAFF.

This rearrangement joins TRBV3-1 (or the pseudogene TRBV3-2) to TRBJ1-6, with 7 bases aligning to TRBD1. CDR1 is LGHDT, CDR2 YNNKEL, per germline (reference sequence). This CDR3 has 14 amino acids. V lost 1 base, J lost 13 bases, and 7 bases stayed unmatched. DNA for the CDR3: TGTGCCAGCAGCCAAGCTCTTGAAGGGGGCCCCCTCCACTTT. Residues: CASSQALEGGPLHF.

In its sample, this clone was seen a few times. The chain links TRBV5-4 to TRBJ2-7; D perhaps matches TRBD1 (6 bases). V gave up 4 bases and J gave up 4 bases, with 12 bases separating them. This CDR3 has 13 amino acids. Germline V gives CDR1 SGHNT, CDR2 YYREEE (reference sequence). The CDR3 DNA reads as TGTGCCAGCAGCACAAGAGGACAGTACGAGCAGTACTTC. Translation gives CASSTRGQYEQYF. Full variable domain (outside the CDR3, taken from reference TRBV5-4 and TRBJ2-7): ETGVTQSPTHLIKTRGQQVTLRCSSQSGHNTVSWYQQALGQGPQFIFQYYREEENGRGNFPPRFSGLQFPNYSSELNVNALELDDSALYLCASSTRGQYEQYFGPGTRLTVT.

This clone has just one count. The chain recombines TRBV11-2 with TRBJ1-2, with D possibly TRBD1 on 5 matching bases. The CDR3 runs to 14 residues. Trimming shortened V by 0 bases and J by 2 bases, and 7 bases separated the two germline ends. Germline V gene lookup returns CDR1 SGHAT and CDR2 FQNNGV. CDR3 coding DNA: TGTGCCAGCAGCTTAGAGGCAGGGAACTATGGCTACACCTTC. It yields the protein CASSLEAGNYGYTF. The whole variable domain, filled in from reference TRBV11-2 and TRBJ1-2, reads EAGVAQSPRYKIIEKRQSVAFWCNPISGHATLYWYQQILGQGPKLLIQFQNNGVVDDSQLPKDRFSAERLKGVDSTLKIQPAKLEDSAVYLCASSLEAGNYGYTFGSGTRLTVV.

The chain links TRBV27 to TRBJ1-1; 7 bases line up with TRBD1. The CDR3 sequence is 15 residues long. Trimming took 4 bases from V and 3 from J; bases not matched to a gene: 8. Per the germline V gene, CDR1 is MNHEY and CDR2 is SMNVEV (reference sequence). The CDR3 nucleotides are TGTGCCAGCAGTTCGATAGACAGGGTAGACACTGAAGCTTTCTTT. Encoded protein: CASSSIDRVDTEAFF.

This clone occurred once. The chain carries TRBV2 and TRBJ1-6; 9 positions agree with TRBD1. Germline trimming cut 7 bases from V and 0 bases from J; bases unmatched to any gene: 4. The CDR3 sequence is 16 residues long. The germline V gene has CDR1 SNHLY and CDR2 FYNNEI. CDR3 amino acids: CASIGQGSSYNSPLHF. The CDR3 DNA is TGTGCCAGCATCGGACAGGGGAGCTCCTATAATTCACCCCTCCACTTT.

The rearrangement uses TRBV30 and TRBJ1-4, with D perhaps matching TRBD1 (6 bases). Per germline, CDR1 GTSNPN and CDR2 SVGIG (reference sequence). V lost 4 bases to trimming and J lost 8 bases, with 17 bases between them. CDR3 length equals 14 residues. This chain's CDR3 is CAWKSRSRGEKLFF. DNA of the CDR3: TGTGCCTGGAAATCTCGGTCGAGGGGGGAAAAACTGTTTTTT.

The CDR3 loop is CASSLALSGRAPDTQYF. The CDR3 DNA reads TGTGCCAGCAGCTTAGCGCTTAGCGGCAGGGCCCCAGATACGCAGTATTTT. This rearrangement joins TRBV7-8 to TRBJ2-3, with D possibly TRBD2 on 6 matching bases. The CDR3 consists of 17 residues. V dropped 0 bases and J dropped 4 bases, with 17 bases sitting between them. Per germline, CDR1 SGHVS and CDR2 FQNEAQ.

J is TRBJ1-6 and V is TRBV15; tentatively, D is TRBD1 (5 bases). This CDR3 has 21 amino acids. Trimming left V 5 bases short and J 0 bases short, with 26 bases between. Germline-derived CDR1 and CDR2 are LNHNV and YYDKDF (reference sequence). The DNA of the CDR3 is TGTGCCACCAGCGGCCGGAGTCAGGGAGGATTTGGAAGCTCCTATAATTCACCCCTCCACTTT. Protein sequence: CATSGRSQGGFGSSYNSPLHF. The whole variable domain, filled in from reference TRBV15 and TRBJ1-6, reads DAMVIQNPRYQVTQFGKPVTLSCSQTLNHNVMYWYQQKSSQAPKLLFHYYDKDFNNEADTPDNFQSRRPNTSFCFLDIRSPGLGDTAMYLCATSGRSQGGFGSSYNSPLHFGNGTRLTVT.

The chain couples TRBV6-1 to TRBJ2-1; maybe TRBD1 (5 bases). V lost 7 bases and J lost 0, with 13 bases in between. The CDR3 covers 15 residues. The V gene's germline CDR1 is MNHNS and CDR2 SASEGT. The DNA for the CDR3 is TGTGCCAGCACCTGGACACTTTCCTCCTACAATGAGCAGTTCTTC. Protein product: CASTWTLSSYNEQFF.

The chain links TRBV7-2 to TRBJ1-5; D may be TRBD1 (6 bases). Deletions cut 3 bases from V and 2 bases from J, with 11 bases between. The CDR3 runs to 15 residues. Germline V gene sequence: CDR1 SGHTA, CDR2 FQGNSA. This CDR3 reads CASSFANRGNQPQHF. In DNA, the CDR3 is TGTGCCAGCAGCTTCGCAAACAGGGGCAATCAGCCCCAGCATTTT.

The chain recombines TRBV6-1 with TRBJ2-1; 9 bases agree with TRBD2. The trim removed 2 bases at V and 4 bases at J, leaving 3 bases unmatched. This CDR3 is built from 15 residues. Per germline, CDR1 MNHNS and CDR2 SASEGT. CDR3 protein: CASSETSGRYNEQFF. The CDR3, as DNA: TGTGCCAGCAGTGAAACTAGCGGGCGGTACAATGAGCAGTTCTTC.

This clone was detected a few times. V is TRBV30 and J is TRBJ2-1; 12 bases are shared with TRBD2. Germline CDR1 reads GTSNPN; CDR2 reads SVGIG (reference sequence). The CDR3 runs 13 residues. The ends lost 5 bases at V and 10 bases at J; junction bases unmatched: 6. The CDR3 DNA reads TGTGCCTGGGCTCCCGGGACTAGCGGGGAGCAGTTCTTC. Translation gives CAWAPGTSGEQFF. Combining the CDR3 with reference TRBV30 and TRBJ2-1 gives the whole variable domain SQTIHQWPATLVQPVGSPLSLECTVEGTSNPNLYWYRQAAGRGLQLLFYSVGIGQISSEVPQNLSASRPQDRQFILSSKKLLLSDSGFYLCAWAPGTSGEQFFGPGTRLTVL.

The CDR3 region has the DNA TGCAGCGTTGAACATGGCAGGGCCTTATACAATGAGCAGTTCTTC. Its translation: CSVEHGRALYNEQFF. The rearrangement uses TRBV29-1 and TRBJ2-1; D is perhaps TRBD1 (5 bases). The CDR3 loop spans 15 amino acids. V was trimmed by 2 bases and J by 4 bases, leaving 15 bases between them. The germline gives CDR1 SQVTM, CDR2 ANQGSEA.

J is TRBJ1-5 and V is TRBV2, with a weak D call TRBD1 (6 bases). Germline V gene data show CDR1 as SNHLY and CDR2 as FYNNEI. The ends were cut back, 5 bases at V and 6 bases at J, with 11 bases in the middle. The CDR3 has 13 amino acids. The CDR3 bases are TGTGCCAGCAGTCTCTCAGGGGCTCAGCCCCAGCATTTT. As protein: CASSLSGAQPQHF.

The chain carries TRBV7-9 and TRBJ1-6; 9 nucleotides agree with TRBD1. Germline CDR1 SEHNR, CDR2 FQNEAQ (reference sequence). Trimming at V came to 5 bases and at J to 8 bases, leaving 4 bases not matched to a gene. The CDR3 runs to 14 residues. DNA of the CDR3: TGTGCCAGCAGCACCGGACAGGGGTATTCACCCCTCCACTTT. Translated: CASSTGQGYSPLHF. The full variable domain, rest sourced from reference TRBV7-9 and TRBJ1-6, is DTGVSQNPRHKITKRGQNVTFRCDPISEHNRLYWYRQTLGQGPEFLTYFQNEAQLEKSRLLSDRFSAERPKGSFSTLEIQRTEQGDSAMYLCASSTGQGYSPLHFGNGTRLTVT.

The rearrangement uses TRBV3-1 (or the pseudogene TRBV3-2) and TRBJ1-3; no clear D gene. This CDR3 comprises 17 residues. The ends were cut back, 2 bases at V and 4 bases at J, with 18 bases in the middle. Per the germline V gene, CDR1 is LGHDT and CDR2 is YNNKEL (reference sequence). The CDR3, as DNA: TGTGCCAGCAGCCAATTCGTACGGGAAGTATCCGGAAACACCATATATTTT. Protein sequence: CASSQFVREVSGNTIYF.

This clone has only a few counts. This chain connects TRBV6-5 to TRBJ1-3; weak D call: TRBD1 (5 bases). CDR3 length: 16 amino acids. CDR1 and CDR2 from the germline V gene are MNHEY and SVGAGI. Trimming cost V 2 bases and J 0 bases, with 11 bases left between them. The CDR3 DNA follows: TGTGCCAGCAGTTACGGGGCGGGGACCTCTGGAAACACCATATATTTT. Translating gives CASSYGAGTSGNTIYF.

The V gene is TRBV3-1 (or the pseudogene TRBV3-2), the J gene TRBJ1-2, with TRBD1 as a possible D gene (6 bases). CDR1 is LGHDT, CDR2 YNNKEL, per germline (reference sequence). The CDR3 spans 12 residues. V lost 5 bases and J 8 bases, leaving 12 bases between the germline ends. CDR3 amino acids: CASSLLDRGYTF. The CDR3 DNA reads as TGTGCCAGCAGCTTATTGGACAGAGGCTACACCTTC.